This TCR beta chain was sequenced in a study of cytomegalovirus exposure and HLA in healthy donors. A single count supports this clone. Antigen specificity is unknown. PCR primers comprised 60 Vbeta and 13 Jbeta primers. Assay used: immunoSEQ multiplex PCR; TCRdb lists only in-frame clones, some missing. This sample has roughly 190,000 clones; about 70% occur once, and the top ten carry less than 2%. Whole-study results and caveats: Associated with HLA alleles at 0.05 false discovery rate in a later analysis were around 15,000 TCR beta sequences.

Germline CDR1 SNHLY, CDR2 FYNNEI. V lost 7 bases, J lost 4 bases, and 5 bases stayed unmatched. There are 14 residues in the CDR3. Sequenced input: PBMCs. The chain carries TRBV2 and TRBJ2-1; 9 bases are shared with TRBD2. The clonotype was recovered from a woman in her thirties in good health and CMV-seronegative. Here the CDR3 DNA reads TGTGCCAGCAAAGCTAGCGGGGAGTACAATGAGCAGTTCTTC. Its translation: CASKASGEYNEQFF.